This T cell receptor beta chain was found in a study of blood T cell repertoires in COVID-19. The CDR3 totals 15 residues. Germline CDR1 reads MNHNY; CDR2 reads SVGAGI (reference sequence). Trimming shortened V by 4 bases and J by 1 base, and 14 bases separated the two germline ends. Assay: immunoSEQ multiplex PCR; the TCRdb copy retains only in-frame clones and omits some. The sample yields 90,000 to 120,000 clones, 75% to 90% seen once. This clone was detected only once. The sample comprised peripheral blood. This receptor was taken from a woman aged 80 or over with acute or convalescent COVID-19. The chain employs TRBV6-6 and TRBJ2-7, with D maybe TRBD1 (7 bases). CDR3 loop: CASSSPTGTSYEQYF. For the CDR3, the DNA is TGTGCCAGCAGTTCCCCGACAGGGACTTCCTACGAGCAGTACTTC.